The 2 T cell receptor beta chains below were found in one sample sequenced in a study of cytomegalovirus exposure and HLA in healthy donors. PCR was performed using 60 Vbeta and 13 Jbeta primers. Profiling relied on immunoSEQ multiplex PCR, and the TCRdb table lists in-frame clones only, not all of them. The data contain 180,000 or so clones, about four fifths of them seen just once; the ten biggest clones take up 1.5% to 2%. The sample comprised PBMCs. These receptors all stem from a woman between 25 and 40 years old in good health and CMV-seronegative.

This chain connects TRBV7-3 to TRBJ2-3; 7 bases line up with TRBD1. Germline trimming cut 7 bases from V and 1 base from J; bases unmatched to any gene: 8. CDR1 is SGHTA and CDR2 is FQGTGA in the germline V gene. This CDR3 region has 15 residues. As DNA, the CDR3 is TGTGCCAGCACCTCAGGGACAGCGCGCACAGATACGCAGTATTTT. Its protein product is CASTSGTARTDTQYF. Full variable domain (outside the CDR3, taken from reference TRBV7-3 and TRBJ2-3): GAGVSQTPSNKVTEKGKYVELRCDPISGHTALYWYRQSLGQGPEFLIYFQGTGAADDSGLPNDRFFAVRPEGSVSTLKIQRTERGDSAVYLCASTSGTARTDTQYFGPGTRLTVL.

The V gene is TRBV7-2, the J gene TRBJ2-4; 8 bases match TRBD1. The CDR3 length is 16 residues. V trimming: 5 bases; J trimming: 0 bases; junction bases outside the gene matches: 6. Germline V gene data show CDR1 as SGHTA and CDR2 as FQGNSA. CDR3: CASSPRTGIAKNIQYF. CDR3 in DNA: TGTGCCAGCAGCCCACGGACAGGGATAGCCAAAAACATTCAGTACTTC.